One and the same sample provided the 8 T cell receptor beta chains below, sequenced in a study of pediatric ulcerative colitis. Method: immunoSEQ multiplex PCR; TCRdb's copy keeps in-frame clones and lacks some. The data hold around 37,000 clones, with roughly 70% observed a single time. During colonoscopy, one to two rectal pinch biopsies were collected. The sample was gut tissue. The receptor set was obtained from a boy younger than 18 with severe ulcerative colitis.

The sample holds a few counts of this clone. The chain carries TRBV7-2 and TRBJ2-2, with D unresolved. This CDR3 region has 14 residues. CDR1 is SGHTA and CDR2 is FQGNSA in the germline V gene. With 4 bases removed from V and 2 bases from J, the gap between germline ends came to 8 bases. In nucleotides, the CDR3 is TGTGCCAGCAGCTCCGACCGTAACACCGGGGAGCTGTTTTTT. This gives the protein CASSSDRNTGELFF.

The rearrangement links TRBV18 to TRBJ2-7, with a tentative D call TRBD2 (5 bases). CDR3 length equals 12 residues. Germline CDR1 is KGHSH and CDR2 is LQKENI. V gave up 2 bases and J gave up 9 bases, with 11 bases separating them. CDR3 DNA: TGTGCCAGCTCACCATCGCGGGCGCCGCAGTACTTC. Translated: CASSPSRAPQYF.

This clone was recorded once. The CDR3 nucleotides read TGTGCCAGCAGCTTGCTGGATACCTACGAGCAGTACTTC. It translates to CASSLLDTYEQYF. The genes are TRBV5-4 and TRBJ2-7; D ambiguous. The CDR3 runs to 13 residues. The germline CDR1 and CDR2 sequences are SGHNT and YYREEE (reference sequence). Trimming cost V 1 base and J 2 bases, with 7 bases left between them.

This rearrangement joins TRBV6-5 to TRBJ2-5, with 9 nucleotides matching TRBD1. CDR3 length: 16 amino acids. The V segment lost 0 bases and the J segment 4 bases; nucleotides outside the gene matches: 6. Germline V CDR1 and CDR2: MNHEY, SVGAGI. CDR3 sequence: CASSYSLTGGGETQYF. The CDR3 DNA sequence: TGTGCCAGCAGTTACTCGTTGACAGGGGGAGGAGAGACCCAGTACTTC.

The DNA for the CDR3 is TGTGCCTGGAGGGACAGTTCTAACTATGGCTACACCTTC. Protein product: CAWRDSSNYGYTF. The chain has TRBV30 and TRBJ1-2, with a tentative D call TRBD1 (6 bases). V shed 3 bases and J shed 0 bases, with 8 bases lying between them. The CDR3 has 13 amino acids. Germline CDR1 and CDR2: GTSNPN and SVGIG (reference sequence).

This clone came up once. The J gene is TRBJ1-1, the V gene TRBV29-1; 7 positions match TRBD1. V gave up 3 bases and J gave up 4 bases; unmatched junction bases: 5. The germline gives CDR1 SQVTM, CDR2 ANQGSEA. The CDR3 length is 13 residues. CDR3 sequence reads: CSVDPDRVTEAFF. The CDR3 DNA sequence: TGCAGCGTTGATCCCGACAGGGTCACTGAAGCTTTCTTT.

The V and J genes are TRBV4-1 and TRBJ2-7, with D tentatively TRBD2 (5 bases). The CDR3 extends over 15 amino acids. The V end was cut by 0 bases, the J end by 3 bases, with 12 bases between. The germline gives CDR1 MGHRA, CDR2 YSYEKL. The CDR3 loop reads CASSQDWAGGYEQYF. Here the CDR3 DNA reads TGCGCCAGCAGCCAAGATTGGGCGGGCGGCTACGAGCAGTACTTC.

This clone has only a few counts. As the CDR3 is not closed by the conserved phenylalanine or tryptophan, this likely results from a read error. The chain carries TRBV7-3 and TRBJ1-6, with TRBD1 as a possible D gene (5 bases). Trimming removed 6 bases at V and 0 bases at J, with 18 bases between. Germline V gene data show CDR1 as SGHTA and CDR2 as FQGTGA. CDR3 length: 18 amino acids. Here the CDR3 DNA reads TGTGCCAGCAGTTTTTCTCGGCCTGACAGCTCCTATAATTCACCCCTCCACCTT. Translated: CASSFSRPDSSYNSPLHL.